These 3 T cell receptor beta chains were all obtained from the same sample, sequenced in a study of response to subunit inactivated influenza vaccine. Each CDR3 protein is one row after TCRdb ran MiXCR on the RT-PCR reads. The sample yields about 520,000 distinct CDR3 sequences, approximately 7.3% seen once. The source material was PBMCs from blood, sampled around 25 months after vaccination. These receptors originate from a man aged 45 to 70 who received an inactivated influenza vaccine.

This clonotype was recorded at least ten times. This chain links TRBV24-1 with TRBJ2-5; D remains unclear. V shed 1 base and J shed 1 base, with 9 bases lying between them. The CDR3 is 15 amino acids. Germline values: CDR1 KGHDR, CDR2 SFDVKD. This CDR3 reads CATSDFDGFQETQYF. The CDR3, as DNA: TGTGCCACCAGTGATTTTGACGGATTCCAAGAGACCCAGTACTTC.

This clonotype appeared a few times. The rearrangement joins TRBV2 to TRBJ2-4; no firm D call. This CDR3 region has 16 residues. From germline, CDR1 is SNHLY and CDR2 FYNNEI. With 2 bases removed from V and 3 bases from J, the gap between germline ends came to 14 bases. CDR3 amino acids: CASSERPPLVKNIQYF. The CDR3 region has the DNA TGTGCCAGCAGTGAAAGGCCTCCGCTAGTCAAAAACATTCAGTACTTC.

This clonotype turned up a few times. The chain uses TRBV4-3 and TRBJ2-7; D is ambiguous. CDR1 and CDR2 from the germline V gene are LGHNA and YSLEER. Between the trimmed V and J ends, which lost 1 base and 7 bases, there was a span of 17 bases. This CDR3 has 15 amino acids. In DNA, the CDR3 is TGCGCCAGCAGCCAAGGAGCCAACAATTCCCCGGAGCAGTACTTC. This codes for CASSQGANNSPEQYF.